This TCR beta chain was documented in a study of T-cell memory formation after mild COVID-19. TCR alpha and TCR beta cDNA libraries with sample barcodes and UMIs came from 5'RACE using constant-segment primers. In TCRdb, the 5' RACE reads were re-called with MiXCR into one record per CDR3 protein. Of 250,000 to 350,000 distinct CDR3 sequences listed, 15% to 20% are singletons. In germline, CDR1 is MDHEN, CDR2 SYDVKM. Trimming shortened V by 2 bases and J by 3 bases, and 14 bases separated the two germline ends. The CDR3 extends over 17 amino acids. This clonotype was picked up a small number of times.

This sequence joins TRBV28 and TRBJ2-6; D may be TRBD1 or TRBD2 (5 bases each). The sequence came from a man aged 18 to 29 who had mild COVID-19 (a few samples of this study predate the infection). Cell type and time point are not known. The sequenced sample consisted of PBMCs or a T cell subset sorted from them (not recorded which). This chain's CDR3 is CASSLTSGLGGANVLTF. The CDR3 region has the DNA TGTGCCAGCAGTTTAACCTCGGGGCTCGGTGGGGCCAACGTCCTGACTTTC.